This TCR beta chain was observed in a study of CD8 T cells in ankylosing spondylitis. Findings of the study overall: Significant enrichment of disease-linked clones was reportedly seen in matched ankylosing spondylitis synovial fluid. Roughly eight highly homologous variants made up a TCR beta motif, and this motif appeared characteristic of ankylosing spondylitis blood.

TCRdb reprocessed the 5' RACE reads via MiXCR and lists one record per CDR3 protein. Of under 850,000 distinct CDR3 sequences listed, around a fifth are singletons. Trimming pared 0 bases from V and 6 bases from J, leaving 11 bases between. This CDR3 is built from 14 residues. Looked up from germline, CDR1 is SGHRS and CDR2 is YFSETQ. This clonotype has ten or more counts. Its antigen remains unidentified. The specimen was blood, either unsorted or a sorted T cell fraction (not recorded which). V usage is TRBV5-1 and J usage is TRBJ2-3; tentatively, D is TRBD1 or TRBD2 (5 bases each). The clonotype was recovered from a male donor with ankylosing spondylitis. The CDR3 DNA reads as TGCGCCAGCAGCTTGGTGGGACCTTTTGATACGCAGTATTTT. Its translation: CASSLVGPFDTQYF.